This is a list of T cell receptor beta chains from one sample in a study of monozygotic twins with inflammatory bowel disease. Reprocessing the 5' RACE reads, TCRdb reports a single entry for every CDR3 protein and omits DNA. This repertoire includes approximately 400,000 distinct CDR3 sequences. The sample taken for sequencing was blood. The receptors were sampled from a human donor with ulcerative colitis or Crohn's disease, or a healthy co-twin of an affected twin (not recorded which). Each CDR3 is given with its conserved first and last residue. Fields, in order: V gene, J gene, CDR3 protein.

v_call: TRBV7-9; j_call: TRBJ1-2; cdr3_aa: CASSLGGAGRARDGYTF
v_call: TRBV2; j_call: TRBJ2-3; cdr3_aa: CASSDGGVSTDTQYF
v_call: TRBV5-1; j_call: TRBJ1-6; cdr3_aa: CASSSGTVNSPLHF
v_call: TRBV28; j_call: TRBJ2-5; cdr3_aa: CASSSLAGDVETQYF
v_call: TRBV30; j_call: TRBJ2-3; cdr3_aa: CAWSVRAGSTDTQYF
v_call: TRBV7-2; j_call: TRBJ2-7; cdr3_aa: CASSAPGNEQYF
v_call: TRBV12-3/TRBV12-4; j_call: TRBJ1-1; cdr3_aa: CASSPHGGTNTEAFF
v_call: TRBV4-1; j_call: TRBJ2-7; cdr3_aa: CASSPVENAPYEQYF
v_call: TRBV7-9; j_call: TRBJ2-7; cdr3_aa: CASSLDWAYEQYF
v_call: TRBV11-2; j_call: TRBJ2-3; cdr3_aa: CASSLRLAGSTDTQYF
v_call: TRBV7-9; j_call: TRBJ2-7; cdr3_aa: CASSLSRVREQYF
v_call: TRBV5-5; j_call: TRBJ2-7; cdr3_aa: CASSLEVGPYEQYF
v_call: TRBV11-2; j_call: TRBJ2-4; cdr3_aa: CASSLDPGVRGNIQYF
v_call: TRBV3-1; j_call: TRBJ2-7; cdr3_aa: CASSQVNPMSSYEQYF
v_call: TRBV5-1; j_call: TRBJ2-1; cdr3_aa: CASSGNMINEQFF
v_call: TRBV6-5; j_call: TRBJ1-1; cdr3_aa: CASSYSGRKRGRAFF
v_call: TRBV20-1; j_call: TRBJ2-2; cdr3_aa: CSAMTSGRVNTGELFF
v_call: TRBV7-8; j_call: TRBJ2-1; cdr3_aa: CASSLVAGHSYNEQFF
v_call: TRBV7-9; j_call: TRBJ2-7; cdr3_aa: CASSFLPPRGEQYF
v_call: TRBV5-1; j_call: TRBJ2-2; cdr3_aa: CASRSGGTGELFF
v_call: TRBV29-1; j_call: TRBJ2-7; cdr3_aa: CSVEGGEVYEQYF
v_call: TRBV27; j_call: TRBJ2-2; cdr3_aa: CASKRGPNTGELFF
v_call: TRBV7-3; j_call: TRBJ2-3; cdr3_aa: CASSSPLAGVADTQYF
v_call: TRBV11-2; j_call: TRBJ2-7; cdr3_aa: CASSLGATSGVPYEQYF
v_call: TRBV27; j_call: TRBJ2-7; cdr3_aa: CASSPAGLAGYLYEQYF
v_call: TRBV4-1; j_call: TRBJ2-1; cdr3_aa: CASISSTDEQFF
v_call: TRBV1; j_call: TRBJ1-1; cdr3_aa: CTSSQIEARDTLNTEAFF
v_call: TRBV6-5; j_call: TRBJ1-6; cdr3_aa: CASRGGVTRPLHF
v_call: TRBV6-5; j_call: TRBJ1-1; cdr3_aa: CASSYFRGNTEAFF
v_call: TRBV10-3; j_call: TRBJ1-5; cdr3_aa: CAISGEQGVGNQPQHF
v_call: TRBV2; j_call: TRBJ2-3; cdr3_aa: CASSEAGGRTDTQYF
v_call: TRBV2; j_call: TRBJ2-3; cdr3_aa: CASSDPTDTQYF
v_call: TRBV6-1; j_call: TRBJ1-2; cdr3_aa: CASSPRDRDRNYGYTF
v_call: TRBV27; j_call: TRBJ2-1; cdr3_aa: CASSFSGQLNEQFF
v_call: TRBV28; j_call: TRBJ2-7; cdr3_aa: CASSFQGVTSYEQYF
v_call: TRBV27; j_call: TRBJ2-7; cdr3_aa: CASSFPRSGEQYF
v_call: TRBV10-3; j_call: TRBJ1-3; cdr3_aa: CATGTGSGNTIYF
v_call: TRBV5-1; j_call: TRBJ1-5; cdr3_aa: CASSLEGQGIQPQHF
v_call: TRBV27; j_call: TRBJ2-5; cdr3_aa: CASSLSVAKQETQYF
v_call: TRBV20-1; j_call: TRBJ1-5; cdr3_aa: CSARSDRAQPQHF
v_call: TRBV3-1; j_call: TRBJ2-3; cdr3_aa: CASSQAGTVPDGTQYF